This note documents a single T cell receptor beta chain sequence. The antigen is undetermined. PCR used 60 Vbeta primers and 13 Jbeta primers. Here immunoSEQ multiplex PCR was the method, and the copy in TCRdb shows in-frame clones only, minus some. The sample includes more than 150,000 clones, roughly 87% seen only once; the top ten take over 0.2%. This sample was included in a study of cytomegalovirus exposure and HLA in healthy donors. From germline, CDR1 is SGHTA and CDR2 FQGNSA. This CDR3 is built from 11 residues. The V gene lost 1 base and the J gene lost 6 bases, with 4 bases spanning the gap. Findings of the study overall: Certain sequence variants were highly shared and formed a cluster, and this cluster was likely a sequencing artifact. TCR beta chains numbering more than 150 were designated cytomegalovirus-associated. TCR sequences were mostly rare, though some public TCRs occurred in many donors. An analysis was carried out at a later point. It showed that HLA-associated TCR beta chains were more clonally expanded than equally common non-associated chains.

Sequenced input: PBMCs. The sequence was collected from a girl under three years old in good health and CMV-seronegative. The rearrangement links TRBV7-2 to TRBJ2-7; D is unclear. CDR3 nucleotide sequence: TGTGCCAGCAGCTTAGTCGGCGAGCAGTACTTC. Protein product: CASSLVGEQYF.